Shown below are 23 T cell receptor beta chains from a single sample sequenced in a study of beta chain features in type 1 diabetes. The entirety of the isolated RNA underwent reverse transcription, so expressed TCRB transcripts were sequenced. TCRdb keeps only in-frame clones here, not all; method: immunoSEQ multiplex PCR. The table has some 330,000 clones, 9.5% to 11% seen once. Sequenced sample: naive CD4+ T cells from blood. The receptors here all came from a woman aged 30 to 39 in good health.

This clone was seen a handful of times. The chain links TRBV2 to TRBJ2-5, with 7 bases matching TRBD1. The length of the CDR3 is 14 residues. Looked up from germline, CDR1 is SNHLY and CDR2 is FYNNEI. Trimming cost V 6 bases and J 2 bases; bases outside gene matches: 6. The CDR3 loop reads CASSHGTVQETQYF. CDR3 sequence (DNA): TGTGCCAGCAGCCACGGGACAGTACAAGAGACCCAGTACTTC. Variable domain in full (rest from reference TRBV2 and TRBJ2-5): EPEVTQTPSHQVTQMGQEVILRCVPISNHLYFYWYRQILGQKVEFLVSFYNNEISEKSEIFDDQFSVERPDGSNFTLKIRSTKLEDSAMYFCASSHGTVQETQYFGPGTRLLVL.

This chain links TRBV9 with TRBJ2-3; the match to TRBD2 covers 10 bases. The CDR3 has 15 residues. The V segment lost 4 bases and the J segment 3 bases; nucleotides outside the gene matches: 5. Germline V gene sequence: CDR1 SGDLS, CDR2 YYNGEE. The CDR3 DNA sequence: TGTGCCAGCAGCCTCACGACTAGCGGGACAGATACGCAGTATTTT. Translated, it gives CASSLTTSGTDTQYF.

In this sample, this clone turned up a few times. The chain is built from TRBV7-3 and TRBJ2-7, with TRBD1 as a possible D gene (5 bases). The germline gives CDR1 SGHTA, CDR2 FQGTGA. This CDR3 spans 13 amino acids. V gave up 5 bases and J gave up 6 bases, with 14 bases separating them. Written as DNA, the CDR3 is TGTGCCAGCAGCCCAGACCAGGGCTTCGAGCAGTACTTC. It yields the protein CASSPDQGFEQYF.

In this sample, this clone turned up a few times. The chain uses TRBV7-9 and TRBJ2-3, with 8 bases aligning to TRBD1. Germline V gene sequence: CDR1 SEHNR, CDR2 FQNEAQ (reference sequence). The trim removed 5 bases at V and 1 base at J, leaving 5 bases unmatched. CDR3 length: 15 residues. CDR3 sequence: CASSPTGQGTDTQYF. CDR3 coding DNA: TGTGCCAGCAGCCCCACGGGACAGGGCACAGATACGCAGTATTTT.

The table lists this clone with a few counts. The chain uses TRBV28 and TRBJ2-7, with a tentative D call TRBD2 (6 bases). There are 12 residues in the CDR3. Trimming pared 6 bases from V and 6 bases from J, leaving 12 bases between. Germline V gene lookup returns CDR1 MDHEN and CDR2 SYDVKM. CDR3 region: CASSGGVREQYF. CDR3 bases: TGTGCCAGCAGCGGCGGGGTACGCGAGCAGTACTTC.

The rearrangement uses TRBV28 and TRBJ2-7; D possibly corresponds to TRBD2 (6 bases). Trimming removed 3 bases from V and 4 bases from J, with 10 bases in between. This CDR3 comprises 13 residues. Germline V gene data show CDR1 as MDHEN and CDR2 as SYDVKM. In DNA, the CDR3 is TGTGCCAGCAGTTTGTTACTAGCTTACGAGCAGTACTTC. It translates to CASSLLLAYEQYF.

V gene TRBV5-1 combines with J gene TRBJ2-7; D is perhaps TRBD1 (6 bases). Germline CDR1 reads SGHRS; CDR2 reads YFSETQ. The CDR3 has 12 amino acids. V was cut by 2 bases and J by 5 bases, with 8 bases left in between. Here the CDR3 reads CASSLQGDEQYF. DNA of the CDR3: TGCGCCAGCAGCTTACAGGGTGACGAGCAGTACTTC.

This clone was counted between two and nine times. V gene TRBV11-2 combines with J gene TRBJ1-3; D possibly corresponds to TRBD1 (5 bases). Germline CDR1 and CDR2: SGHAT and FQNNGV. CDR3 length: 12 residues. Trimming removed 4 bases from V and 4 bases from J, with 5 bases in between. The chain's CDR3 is CASSYRGNTIYF. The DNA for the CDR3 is TGTGCCAGCAGCTACAGGGGAAACACCATATATTTT. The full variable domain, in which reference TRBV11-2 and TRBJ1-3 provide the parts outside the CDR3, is EAGVAQSPRYKIIEKRQSVAFWCNPISGHATLYWYQQILGQGPKLLIQFQNNGVVDDSQLPKDRFSAERLKGVDSTLKIQPAKLEDSAVYLCASSYRGNTIYFGEGSWLTVV.

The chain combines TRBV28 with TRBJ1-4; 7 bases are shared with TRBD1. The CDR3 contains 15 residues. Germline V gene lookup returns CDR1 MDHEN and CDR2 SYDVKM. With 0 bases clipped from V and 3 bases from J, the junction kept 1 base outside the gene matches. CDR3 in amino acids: CASSLWDRSNEKLFF. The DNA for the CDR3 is TGTGCCAGCAGTTTATGGGACAGGTCTAATGAAAAACTGTTTTTT.

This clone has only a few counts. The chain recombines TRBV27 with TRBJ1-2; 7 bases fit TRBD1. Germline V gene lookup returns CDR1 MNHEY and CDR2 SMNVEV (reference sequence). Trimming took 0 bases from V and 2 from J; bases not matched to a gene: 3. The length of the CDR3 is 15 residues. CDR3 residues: CASSLSRQGNYGYTF. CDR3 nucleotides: TGTGCCAGCAGTTTATCTAGACAGGGCAACTATGGCTACACCTTC.

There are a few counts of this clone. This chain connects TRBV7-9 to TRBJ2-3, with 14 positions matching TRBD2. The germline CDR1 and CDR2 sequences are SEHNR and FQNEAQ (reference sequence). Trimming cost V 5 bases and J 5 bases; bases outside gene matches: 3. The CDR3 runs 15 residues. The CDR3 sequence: CASSRGLAGGDTQYF. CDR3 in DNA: TGTGCCAGCAGCCGCGGACTAGCGGGAGGAGATACGCAGTATTTT.

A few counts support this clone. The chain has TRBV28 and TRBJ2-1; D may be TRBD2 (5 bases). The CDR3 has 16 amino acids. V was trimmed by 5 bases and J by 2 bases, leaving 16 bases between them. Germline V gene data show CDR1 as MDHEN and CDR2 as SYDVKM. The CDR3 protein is CASSPGSAGTYNEQFF. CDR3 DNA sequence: TGTGCCAGCAGTCCCGGCTCTGCGGGCACCTACAATGAGCAGTTCTTC.

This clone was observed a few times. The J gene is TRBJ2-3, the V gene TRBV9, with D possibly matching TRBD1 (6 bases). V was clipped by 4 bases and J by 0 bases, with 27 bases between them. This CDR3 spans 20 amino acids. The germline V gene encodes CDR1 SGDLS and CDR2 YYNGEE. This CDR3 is CASSQDVGLQGRLSTDTQYF. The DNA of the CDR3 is TGTGCCAGCAGCCAGGACGTAGGCCTACAGGGACGTCTTAGCACAGATACGCAGTATTTT.

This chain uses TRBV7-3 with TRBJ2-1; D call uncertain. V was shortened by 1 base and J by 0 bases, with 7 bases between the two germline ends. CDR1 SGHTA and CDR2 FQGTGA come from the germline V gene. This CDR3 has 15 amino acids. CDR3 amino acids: CASSLIADSYNEQFF. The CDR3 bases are TGTGCCAGCAGCTTAATTGCGGACTCCTACAATGAGCAGTTCTTC. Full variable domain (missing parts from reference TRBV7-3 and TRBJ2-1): GAGVSQTPSNKVTEKGKYVELRCDPISGHTALYWYRQSLGQGPEFLIYFQGTGAADDSGLPNDRFFAVRPEGSVSTLKIQRTERGDSAVYLCASSLIADSYNEQFFGPGTRLTVL.

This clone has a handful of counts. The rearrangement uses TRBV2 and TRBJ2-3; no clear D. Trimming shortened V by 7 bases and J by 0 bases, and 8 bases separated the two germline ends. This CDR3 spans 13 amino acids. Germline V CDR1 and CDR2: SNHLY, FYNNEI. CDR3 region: CASTALSTDTQYF. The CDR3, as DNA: TGTGCCAGCACAGCGCTAAGCACAGATACGCAGTATTTT.

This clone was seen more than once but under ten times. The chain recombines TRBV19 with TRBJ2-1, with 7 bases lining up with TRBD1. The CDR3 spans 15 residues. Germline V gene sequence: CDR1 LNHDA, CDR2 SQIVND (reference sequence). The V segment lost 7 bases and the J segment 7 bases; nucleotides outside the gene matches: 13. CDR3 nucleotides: TGTGCCAGTACCCCGCAGATAAGGGGACAGAATGAGCAGTTCTTC. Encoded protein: CASTPQIRGQNEQFF.

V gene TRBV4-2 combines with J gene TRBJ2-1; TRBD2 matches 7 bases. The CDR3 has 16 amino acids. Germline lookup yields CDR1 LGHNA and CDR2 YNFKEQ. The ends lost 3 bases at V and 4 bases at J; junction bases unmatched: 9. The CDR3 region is CASSQGAGVAYNEQFF. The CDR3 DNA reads TGTGCCAGCAGCCAGGGCGCGGGAGTCGCGTACAATGAGCAGTTCTTC.

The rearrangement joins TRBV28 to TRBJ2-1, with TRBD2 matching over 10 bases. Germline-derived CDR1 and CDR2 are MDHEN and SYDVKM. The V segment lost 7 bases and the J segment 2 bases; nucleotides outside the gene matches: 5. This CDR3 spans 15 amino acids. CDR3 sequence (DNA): TGTGCCAGCACCCAAAGCGGGAGGGCCTACAATGAGCAGTTCTTC. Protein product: CASTQSGRAYNEQFF.

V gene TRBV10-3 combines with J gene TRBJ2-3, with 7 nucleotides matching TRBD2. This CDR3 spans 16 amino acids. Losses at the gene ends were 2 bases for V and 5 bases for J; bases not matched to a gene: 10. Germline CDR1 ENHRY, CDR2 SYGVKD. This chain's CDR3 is CAISEPGGSGLDTQYF. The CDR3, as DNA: TGTGCCATCAGTGAGCCGGGCGGGAGCGGGCTAGATACGCAGTATTTT.

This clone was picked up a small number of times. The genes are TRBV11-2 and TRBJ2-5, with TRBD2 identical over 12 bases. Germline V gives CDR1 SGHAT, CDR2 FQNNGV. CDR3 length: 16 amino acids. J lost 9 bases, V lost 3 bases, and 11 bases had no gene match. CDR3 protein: CASSLALAGGPEAQYF. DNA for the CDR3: TGTGCCAGCAGCTTGGCCCTAGCGGGAGGGCCTGAGGCCCAGTACTTC.

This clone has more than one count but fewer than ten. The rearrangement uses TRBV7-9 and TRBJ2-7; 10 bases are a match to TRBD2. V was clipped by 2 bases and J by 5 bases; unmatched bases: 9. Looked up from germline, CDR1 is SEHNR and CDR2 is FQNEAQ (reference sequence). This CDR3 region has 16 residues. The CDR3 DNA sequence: TGTGCCAGCAGCTTACTCGGGCCTAGCGGGAGAAACGAGCAGTACTTC. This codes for CASSLLGPSGRNEQYF.

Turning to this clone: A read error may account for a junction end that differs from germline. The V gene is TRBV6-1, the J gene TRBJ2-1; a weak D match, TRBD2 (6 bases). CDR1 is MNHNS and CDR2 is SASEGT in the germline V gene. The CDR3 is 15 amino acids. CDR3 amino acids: CASREAGQYYNEQFF. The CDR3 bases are TGTGCCAGCAGAGAAGCGGGCCAGTACTACAATGAGCAGTTCTTC.

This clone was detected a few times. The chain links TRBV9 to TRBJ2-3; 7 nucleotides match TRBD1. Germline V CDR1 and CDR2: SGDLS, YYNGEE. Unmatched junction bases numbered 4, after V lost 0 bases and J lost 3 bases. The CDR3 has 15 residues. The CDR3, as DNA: TGTGCCAGCAGCGTAGACAGGGGAATGACAGATACGCAGTATTTT. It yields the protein CASSVDRGMTDTQYF.